The 16 T cell receptor beta chains listed next were all sequenced from one sample in a study of T-cell reconstitution after alpha-beta-depleted transplantation in children. During its preparation, the TCRbeta library received unique molecular identifiers. From the PCR reads, TCRdb called clonotypes with MiXCR, one entry per CDR3 protein. The data show some 590,000 distinct CDR3 sequences, about 10% seen once. The specimen was PBMCs from the stem cell graft donor, collected from the stem cell graft. These TCRs come from a human donor who donated a stem cell graft to a child with acute myeloid leukemia.

This clonotype was observed a few times. This rearrangement joins TRBV3-1 to TRBJ2-2; perhaps TRBD2 as D (6 bases). The CDR3 sequence is 14 residues long. V was pared by 4 bases and J by 4 bases, with 10 bases between. Germline V gene data show CDR1 as LGHDT and CDR2 as YNNKEL (reference sequence). CDR3 DNA sequence: TGTGCCAGCAGCCGGGACTTACCCACCGGGGAGCTGTTTTTT. Its translation is CASSRDLPTGELFF.

This clonotype was counted at least ten times. The chain carries TRBV12-3 or TRBV12-4 and TRBJ1-1; 11 bases align to TRBD1. V gave up 4 bases and J gave up 3 bases; unmatched junction bases: 1. This CDR3 is built from 14 residues. The CDR3 here is CASSWGQGDTEAFF. The CDR3 bases are TGTGCCAGCAGTTGGGGACAGGGGGACACTGAAGCTTTCTTT.

Many counts were recorded for this clonotype. CDR3 bases: TGCGCCAGCAGCTTGCCAGGGGTGAACACTGAAGCTTTCTTT. Encoded protein: CASSLPGVNTEAFF. The V and J genes are TRBV5-1 and TRBJ1-1, with a tentative D call TRBD1 (6 bases). V lost 1 base, J lost 0 bases, and 7 bases lay in between. The CDR3 extends over 14 amino acids. Germline V gene sequence: CDR1 SGHRS, CDR2 YFSETQ.

This clonotype has a count of ten or more. This chain uses TRBV3-1 with TRBJ2-5, with D possibly TRBD1 on 6 matching bases. CDR3 length: 19 amino acids. Trimming pared 0 bases from V and 2 bases from J, leaving 22 bases between. Germline lookup yields CDR1 LGHDT and CDR2 YNNKEL (reference sequence). The CDR3 spells CASSQDRMTGSHRQETQYF. CDR3 coding DNA: TGTGCCAGCAGCCAAGATAGGATGACAGGCTCGCATCGGCAAGAGACCCAGTACTTC.

V gene TRBV3-1 combines with J gene TRBJ2-3; no reliable D call. Between the trimmed V and J ends, which lost 0 bases and 13 bases, there was a span of 14 bases. CDR3 length: 13 residues. Germline lookup yields CDR1 LGHDT and CDR2 YNNKEL (reference sequence). Written as DNA, the CDR3 is TGTGCCAGCAGCCAAGATAGGAGCGCTCGGGAGTATTTT. It is translated as CASSQDRSAREYF.

This clonotype has more than one count but fewer than ten. V gene TRBV20-1 combines with J gene TRBJ1-6, with TRBD1 as a possible D gene (5 bases). Trimming stripped 1 base from V and 14 bases from J, with 12 bases between. The germline V gene has CDR1 DFQATT and CDR2 SNEGSKA (reference sequence). This CDR3 comprises 12 residues. CDR3 coding DNA: TGCAGTGCTAGAGCCGTCTCGGGGGCCCTCCACTTT. Translation gives CSARAVSGALHF.

This rearrangement joins TRBV7-3 to TRBJ1-1; possibly TRBD1 for D (6 bases). V shed 5 bases and J shed 1 base, with 8 bases lying between them. This CDR3 comprises 13 residues. Germline CDR1 is SGHTA and CDR2 is FQGTGA. In DNA form, the CDR3 reads TGTGCCAGCAGCACACAGGGGAACACTGAAGCTTTCTTT. Its translation: CASSTQGNTEAFF.

This clonotype has only a few counts. The chain carries TRBV2 and TRBJ2-3; TRBD1 matches 7 bases. Germline V gives CDR1 SNHLY, CDR2 FYNNEI. The trim removed 7 bases at V and 4 bases at J, leaving 8 bases unmatched. This CDR3 contains 14 residues. The CDR3 loop reads CASTGRGQADTQYF. The CDR3 nucleotides are TGTGCCAGCACTGGAAGGGGGCAGGCAGATACGCAGTATTTT.

V is TRBV29-1 and J is TRBJ2-1; TRBD2 aligns across 8 bases. The CDR3 is 12 amino acids. Per the germline V gene, CDR1 is SQVTM and CDR2 is ANQGSEA. V lost 6 bases to trimming and J lost 6 bases; unmatched junction nucleotides: 4. Here the CDR3 DNA reads TGCAGCGTAGCGGGGGCCCCCAATGAGCAGTTCTTC. Its protein is CSVAGAPNEQFF.

Ten or more counts support this clonotype. The chain links TRBV20-1 to TRBJ2-7; D is perhaps TRBD2 (6 bases). Germline CDR1 DFQATT, CDR2 SNEGSKA (reference sequence). This CDR3 is 17 amino acids long. Trimming took off 3 bases at V and 1 base at J, with 22 bases between the two ends. The CDR3 loop is CSASDPGLTPRSYEQYF. CDR3 coding DNA: TGCAGTGCTAGCGATCCGGGACTCACTCCGCGGTCCTACGAGCAGTACTTC.

This clonotype has only a few counts. The CDR3 here is CSARMDSYQPQHF. DNA for the CDR3: TGCAGTGCTAGGATGGACAGTTATCAGCCCCAGCATTTT. The V call is TRBV20-1, the J call TRBJ1-5; tentative D call: TRBD1 (6 bases). Germline values: CDR1 DFQATT, CDR2 SNEGSKA (reference sequence). With 3 bases removed from V and 5 bases from J, the gap between germline ends came to 11 bases. This CDR3 has 13 residues.

This clonotype was observed at least ten times. This chain uses TRBV5-1 with TRBJ2-3; D gene unclear. The V gene's germline CDR1 is SGHRS and CDR2 YFSETQ. Trimming pared 0 bases from V and 2 bases from J, leaving 7 bases between. The CDR3 is made up of 14 amino acids. The CDR3 sequence: CASSLAWDTDTQYF. Here the CDR3 DNA reads TGCGCCAGCAGCTTGGCCTGGGACACAGATACGCAGTATTTT. Supplemented by reference TRBV5-1 and TRBJ2-3, the full variable domain reads KAGVTQTPRYLIKTRGQQVTLSCSPISGHRSVSWYQQTPGQGLQFLFEYFSETQRNKGNFPGRFSGRQFSNSRSEMNVSTLELGDSALYLCASSLAWDTDTQYFGPGTRLTVL.

This clonotype showed up just a few times. The CDR3 bases are TGTGCCAGCAGCGTAGGGGACAGGGGGCGCGCAGATACGCAGTATTTT. It yields the protein CASSVGDRGRADTQYF. The chain links TRBV9 to TRBJ2-3, with 12 bases fitting TRBD1. CDR3 size: 16 residues. V lost 0 bases and J lost 4; bases outside the gene matches: 3. Germline loops: CDR1 SGDLS, CDR2 YYNGEE. The whole variable domain, remainder taken from reference TRBV9 and TRBJ2-3, is DSGVTQTPKHLITATGQRVTLRCSPRSGDLSVYWYQQSLDQGLQFLIQYYNGEERAKGNILERFSAQQFPDLHSELNLSSLELGDSALYFCASSVGDRGRADTQYFGPGTRLTVL.

This clonotype was counted ten times or more. This chain links TRBV29-1 with TRBJ2-7, with D possibly being TRBD2 (5 bases). V lost 2 bases and J 0 bases, leaving 20 bases between the germline ends. The CDR3 runs 17 residues. CDR1 and CDR2 (germline): SQVTM, ANQGSEA. CDR3: CSVENLGSGFGSYEQYF. Written as DNA, the CDR3 is TGCAGCGTTGAAAATCTGGGCTCGGGATTTGGCTCCTACGAGCAGTACTTC.

This clonotype occurred many times. The chain joins TRBV5-1 to TRBJ2-3; 12 positions agree with TRBD2. V lost 5 bases, J lost 1 base, and 11 bases stayed unmatched. From germline, CDR1 is SGHRS and CDR2 YFSETQ. The CDR3 contains 18 residues. In DNA form, the CDR3 reads TGCGCCAGCAGAGGGGCAGCGGGACTAGCGGGTCGCACAGATACGCAGTATTTT. Amino acids: CASRGAAGLAGRTDTQYF. Full variable domain (remainder filled in from reference TRBV5-1 and TRBJ2-3): KAGVTQTPRYLIKTRGQQVTLSCSPISGHRSVSWYQQTPGQGLQFLFEYFSETQRNKGNFPGRFSGRQFSNSRSEMNVSTLELGDSALYLCASRGAAGLAGRTDTQYFGPGTRLTVL.

This clonotype was found a few times. This chain connects TRBV12-3 or TRBV12-4 to TRBJ1-2; 8 bases match TRBD1. Losses at the gene ends were 5 bases for V and 4 bases for J; bases not matched to a gene: 9. The CDR3 totals 15 residues. The CDR3 loop reads CASSLIDRGGYGYTF. Here the CDR3 DNA reads TGTGCCAGCAGTCTGATAGACAGGGGCGGCTATGGCTACACCTTC.